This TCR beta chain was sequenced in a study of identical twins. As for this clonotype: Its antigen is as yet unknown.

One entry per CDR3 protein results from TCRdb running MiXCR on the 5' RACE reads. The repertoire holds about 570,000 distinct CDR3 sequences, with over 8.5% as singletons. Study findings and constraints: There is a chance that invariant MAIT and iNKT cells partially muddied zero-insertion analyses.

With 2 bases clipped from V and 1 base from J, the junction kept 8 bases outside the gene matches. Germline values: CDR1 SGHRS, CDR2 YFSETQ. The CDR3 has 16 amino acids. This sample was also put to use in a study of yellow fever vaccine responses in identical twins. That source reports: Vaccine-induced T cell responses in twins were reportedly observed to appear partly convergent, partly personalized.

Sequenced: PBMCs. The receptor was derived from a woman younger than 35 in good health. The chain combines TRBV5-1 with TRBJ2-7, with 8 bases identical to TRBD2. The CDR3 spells CASSFSGGRISYEQYF. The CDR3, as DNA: TGCGCCAGCAGCTTCTCGGGAGGGAGAATATCCTACGAGCAGTACTTC.